A selection of T cell receptor beta chains follows, all from one sample in a study of shared clonotypes between healthy human individuals. Clones were sequenced by immunoSEQ multiplex PCR, and TCRdb holds only the in-frame ones, with some missing. The sample includes about 2 million clones, 90% to 95% seen only once; the top ten take 0.1% to 0.15%. Sequences were obtained from naive CD4+ T cells sorted from blood. Receptors originate from a man in his late teens or twenties in good health. Each CDR3 is given with its conserved first and last residue. A D gene is named only where the DNA matches it firmly. The size of a clone is reported for some rows only, either as once, few or many, or as a class for expanded clones.

V gene	D gene	clone size	J gene	CDR3 DNA	CDR3 protein
TRBV6-5	TRBD1	NA	TRBJ1-6	TGTGCCAGCAGGACAGGGTATAATTCACCCCTCCACTTT	CASRTGYNSPLHF
TRBV6-1	NA	once	TRBJ1-2	TGTGCCAGCAGTGGATCCGGGATCCTACGGGATGGCTACACCTTC	CASSGSGILRDGYTF
TRBV19	NA	NA	TRBJ1-5	TGTGCCAGTGTGAAAGAGTATAGCAATCAGCCCCAGCATTTT	CASVKEYSNQPQHF
TRBV4-1	NA	once	TRBJ1-1	TGCGCCAGCAGCCAAGATGTTGTGGGGCGCGGGGACACTGAAGCTTTCTTT	CASSQDVVGRGDTEAFF
TRBV10-3	TRBD1	NA	TRBJ2-3	TGTGCCATCAGTCAGGGACAGGGGACAGATACGCAGTATTTT	CAISQGQGTDTQYF
TRBV10-3	TRBD2	NA	TRBJ2-3	TGTGCCATCACGGCGGGGGGGACAGATACGCAGTATTTT	CAITAGGTDTQYF
TRBV2	NA	NA	TRBJ1-4	TGTGCTGCCCAGGGGACACGGGTTGAAAAACTGTTTTTT	CAAQGTRVEKLFF
TRBV30	TRBD2	NA	TRBJ2-3	TGTGCCTGGAGAACCCAGCGGGGGGGCTCAGATACGCAGTATTTT	CAWRTQRGGSDTQYF
TRBV6-5	TRBD1	NA	TRBJ1-2	TGTGCCAGCAGTAACAGGGGAACCTATGGCTACACCTTC	CASSNRGTYGYTF
TRBV15	TRBD2	NA	TRBJ2-1	TGTGCCACCATCCAGGGGCCTTCTAGCGGGAGGTACAATGAGCAGTTCTTC	CATIQGPSSGRYNEQFF
TRBV5-6	TRBD1	once	TRBJ1-1	TGTGCCAGCAGCGGACGACAGGGGAGGGACACTGAAGCTTTCTTT	CASSGRQGRDTEAFF
TRBV9	NA	NA	TRBJ1-3	TGTGCCAGCAGCGTCGGGGGGGCGAACACCATATATTTT	CASSVGGANTIYF
TRBV6-5	NA	NA	TRBJ1-1	TGTGCCAGCACCAAGGACGGATCGAACACTGAAGCTTTCTTT	CASTKDGSNTEAFF
TRBV5-1	NA	NA	TRBJ2-2	TGCGCCAGCAGCTTGGAAGGGCCCCCCGGGGAGCTGTTTTTT	CASSLEGPPGELFF
TRBV6-5	NA	NA	TRBJ2-5	TGTGCCAGCAGTCGTACAGGGCAAGAGACCCAGTACTTC	CASSRTGQETQYF
TRBV7-9	NA	NA	TRBJ2-5	TGTGCCAGCAGCTTAGGGTTACGGTCCGGACGGGAGACCCAGTACTTC	CASSLGLRSGRETQYF
TRBV30	NA	NA	TRBJ1-1	TGTGCCTGGAGGTCAGGTGGGGGGAACACTGAAGCTTTCTTT	CAWRSGGGNTEAFF
TRBV11-1	NA	NA	TRBJ1-2	TGTGCCAGCAGCATACGGAGGGCCCAGGGTGCCTATGGCTACACCTTC	CASSIRRAQGAYGYTF
TRBV30	NA	NA	TRBJ2-7	TGTGCCTGGGCCCCCGGGACAAATTACGAGCAGTACTTC	CAWAPGTNYEQYF
TRBV9	NA	NA	TRBJ1-2	TGTGCCAGCAGCGTAGCCTGGGAGTCGACCGGCTACACCTTC	CASSVAWESTGYTF
TRBV6-6	NA	NA	TRBJ1-6	TGTGCCAGCAGACCCGGGTCTTCCTATAATTCACCCCTCCACTTT	CASRPGSSYNSPLHF
TRBV5-4	NA	NA	TRBJ2-3	TGTGCCAGCAGGTTGGGACGGCCGGGGGCAGATACGCAGTATTTT	CASRLGRPGADTQYF
TRBV6-6	NA	NA	TRBJ1-4	TGTGCCAGCAGCCCTGAATTGGCAACTAATGAAAAACTGTTTTTT	CASSPELATNEKLFF
TRBV15	NA	once	TRBJ2-1	TGTGCCACCAGCAGAGAGGAGCTATCCAATGAGCAGTTCTTC	CATSREELSNEQFF
TRBV27	TRBD1	NA	TRBJ1-2	TGTGCCAGCAGCGGGGACAGGGGAGGCGATGGCTACACCTTC	CASSGDRGGDGYTF
TRBV30	NA	NA	TRBJ1-4	TGTGCCTGGAGACTTCCCAATGAAAAACTGTTTTTT	CAWRLPNEKLFF